Following are 20 T cell receptor beta chains from one sample sequenced in a study of blood T cell repertoires in COVID-19. Assay used: immunoSEQ multiplex PCR; TCRdb lists only in-frame clones, some missing. The sample comprises just under 150,000 clones, 87% of which are singletons, and under 9% rests with the top ten. The sample comprised peripheral blood. These receptors came from a woman aged 50 to 60 with active or convalescent COVID-19.

The chain joins TRBV6-2 or TRBV6-3 to TRBJ1-1, with 8 bases that match TRBD1. Germline V CDR1 and CDR2: MNHEY, SVGEGT. V shed 1 base and J 1 base; nucleotides not matched to a gene: 2. This CDR3 has 15 residues. CDR3: CASSYFGTGNTEAFF. In nucleotides, the CDR3 is TGTGCCAGCAGTTACTTCGGGACAGGGAACACTGAAGCTTTCTTT.

The chain couples TRBV10-3 to TRBJ2-5; D gene ambiguous. Between the trimmed V and J ends, which lost 7 bases and 2 bases, there was a span of 11 bases. The length of the CDR3 is 13 residues. Germline V gene sequence: CDR1 ENHRY, CDR2 SYGVKD. For the CDR3, the DNA is TGTGCCATCAAGGCGGAGTTACAAGAGACCCAGTACTTC. It encodes CAIKAELQETQYF.

This chain connects TRBV7-3 to TRBJ1-5; D might be TRBD1 (5 bases). The CDR3 length is 15 residues. CDR1 SGHTA and CDR2 FQGTGA come from the germline V gene. V was pared by 0 bases and J by 5 bases, with 11 bases between. The DNA for the CDR3 is TGTGCCAGCAGCTTAACCAGGGTCGGCGATCAGCCCCAGCATTTT. It is translated as CASSLTRVGDQPQHF. Full variable domain (outside the CDR3, taken from reference TRBV7-3 and TRBJ1-5): GAGVSQTPSNKVTEKGKYVELRCDPISGHTALYWYRQSLGQGPEFLIYFQGTGAADDSGLPNDRFFAVRPEGSVSTLKIQRTERGDSAVYLCASSLTRVGDQPQHFGDGTRLSIL.

The chain couples TRBV30 to TRBJ1-5; 10 bases agree with TRBD1. Germline CDR1 is GTSNPN and CDR2 is SVGIG (reference sequence). The trim removed 0 bases at V and 6 bases at J, leaving 2 bases unmatched. The CDR3 has 14 residues. The CDR3 reads CAWSVGQGTQPQHF. The CDR3 DNA sequence: TGTGCCTGGAGTGTGGGACAGGGGACTCAGCCCCAGCATTTT.

J is TRBJ2-7 and V is TRBV3-1 (or the pseudogene TRBV3-2); TRBD1 matches at 10 bases. Germline loops: CDR1 LGHDT, CDR2 YNNKEL (reference sequence). The V gene end was trimmed by 1 base and the J gene end by 4 bases; junction bases not matched to a gene: 10. CDR3 length: 17 amino acids. The CDR3 here is CASSQGDRGRRTYEQYF. The CDR3 DNA sequence: TGTGCCAGCAGCCAAGGAGACAGGGGGCGGAGGACGTACGAGCAGTACTTC.

The V and J genes are TRBV7-8 and TRBJ2-5; maybe TRBD2 (6 bases). This CDR3 contains 11 residues. Germline CDR1 reads SGHVS; CDR2 reads FQNEAQ. The V gene lost 2 bases and the J gene lost 11 bases, with 9 bases spanning the gap. CDR3 sequence reads: CASSLQTRQYF. CDR3 DNA: TGTGCCAGCAGCTTACAGACTAGACAGTACTTC.

The V call is TRBV25-1, the J call TRBJ1-1; the D gene is possibly TRBD1 (5 bases). Trimming took 4 bases from V and 3 from J, leaving 12 bases between them. This CDR3 is 14 amino acids long. Germline values: CDR1 MGHDK, CDR2 SYGVNS. CDR3 coding DNA: TGTGCCAGCAGTGCTACCTCAGGGTACACTGAAGCTTTCTTT. Protein: CASSATSGYTEAFF. The complete variable domain, with remaining parts taken from reference TRBV25-1 and TRBJ1-1, reads EADIYQTPRYLVIGTGKKITLECSQTMGHDKMYWYQQDPGMELHLIHYSYGVNSTEKGDLSSESTVSRIRTEHFPLTLESARPSHTSQYLCASSATSGYTEAFFGQGTRLTVV.

The chain combines TRBV28 with TRBJ2-7; tentatively, D is TRBD1 (5 bases). Germline V gene lookup returns CDR1 MDHEN and CDR2 SYDVKM. The CDR3 spans 16 residues. Trimming took 5 bases from V and 5 from J, leaving 22 bases between them. The CDR3 is CASSTTQGLGADEQYF. DNA for the CDR3: TGTGCCAGCAGTACGACCCAGGGTTTGGGCGCCGACGAGCAGTACTTC. The variable domain in full, completed from reference TRBV28 and TRBJ2-7, reads DVKVTQSSRYLVKRTGEKVFLECVQDMDHENMFWYRQDPGLGLRLIYFSYDVKMKEKGDIPEGYSVSREKKERFSLILESASTNQTSMYLCASSTTQGLGADEQYFGPGTRLTVT.

The chain is built from TRBV10-3 and TRBJ2-3, with 8 bases matching TRBD2. This CDR3 region has 15 residues. V was clipped by 2 bases and J by 2 bases; unmatched bases: 3. Per the germline V gene, CDR1 is ENHRY and CDR2 is SYGVKD. CDR3 sequence (DNA): TGTGCCATCAGTGAGGAGGGACTAGACACAGATACGCAGTATTTT. Protein sequence: CAISEEGLDTDTQYF.

This rearrangement joins TRBV18 to TRBJ1-1, with 9 positions matching TRBD1. With 0 bases clipped from V and 4 bases from J, the junction kept 9 bases outside the gene matches. CDR1 is KGHSH and CDR2 is LQKENI in the germline V gene. The CDR3 totals 17 residues. This CDR3 reads CASSPPGQGPFSTEAFF. For the CDR3, the DNA is TGTGCCAGCTCACCACCGGGACAGGGCCCCTTCAGCACTGAAGCTTTCTTT.

This chain joins TRBV6-5 and TRBJ2-7; 7 bases match TRBD2. CDR1 and CDR2 from the germline V gene are MNHEY and SVGAGI. After removal of 2 bases from V and 4 bases from J, the junction contained 11 bases not matched to a gene. The CDR3 length is 16 residues. CDR3 nucleotide sequence: TGTGCCAGCAGTTACGGTCTACGGGGGGTCCTTTACGAGCAGTACTTC. This gives the protein CASSYGLRGVLYEQYF.

The chain has TRBV6-5 and TRBJ2-3, with TRBD2 identical over 7 bases. V dropped 4 bases and J dropped 5; count of bases not matched to a gene: 9. Germline CDR1 reads MNHEY; CDR2 reads SVGAGI. This CDR3 region has 15 residues. The chain's CDR3 is CASSFLGGLGDTQYF. CDR3 DNA: TGTGCCAGCAGTTTCCTCGGGGGGTTAGGAGATACGCAGTATTTT.

J is TRBJ1-1 and V is TRBV27; D might be TRBD1 (6 bases). Germline CDR1 and CDR2: MNHEY and SMNVEV (reference sequence). The CDR3 contains 16 residues. Trimming shortened V by 3 bases and J by 5 bases, and 19 bases separated the two germline ends. CDR3 coding DNA: TGTGCCAGCAGTTTTGGGCCCCCCGGGGGGCGGACTGAAGCTTTCTTT. It specifies CASSFGPPGGRTEAFF.

CDR3 DNA sequence: TGTGCCAGCAGCCAAGATGAATTGGGCGGGAGAAACCCCTACAATGAGCAGTTCTTC. Protein sequence: CASSQDELGGRNPYNEQFF. The gene calls are TRBV4-2 and TRBJ2-1; TRBD2 aligns across 7 bases. CDR1 is LGHNA and CDR2 is YNFKEQ in the germline V gene. Losses at the gene ends were 0 bases for V and 2 bases for J; bases not matched to a gene: 13. The CDR3 sequence is 19 residues long.

V and J are TRBV28 and TRBJ1-1; D not certain. V was clipped by 4 bases and J by 8 bases, with 8 bases between them. Germline V gene sequence: CDR1 MDHEN, CDR2 SYDVKM. The CDR3 spans 11 residues. CDR3 region: CASSSLGEAFF. In DNA form, the CDR3 reads TGTGCCAGCAGTTCCCTAGGCGAAGCTTTCTTT. The full variable domain, with the rest looked up from reference TRBV28 and TRBJ1-1, is DVKVTQSSRYLVKRTGEKVFLECVQDMDHENMFWYRQDPGLGLRLIYFSYDVKMKEKGDIPEGYSVSREKKERFSLILESASTNQTSMYLCASSSLGEAFFGQGTRLTVV.

The sample holds one count of this clone. The gene calls are TRBV4-3 and TRBJ2-5, with 12 positions matching TRBD2. After removal of 2 bases from V and 0 bases from J, the junction contained 10 bases not matched to a gene. CDR1 is LGHNA, CDR2 YSLEER, per germline. The CDR3 extends over 19 amino acids. CDR3 amino acids: CASSQMIGLAGMYQETQYF. In nucleotides, the CDR3 is TGCGCCAGCAGCCAAATGATAGGACTAGCGGGGATGTACCAAGAGACCCAGTACTTC.

This clone turned up a few times. The J gene is TRBJ1-5, the V gene TRBV30; no clear D gene. The CDR3 is made up of 13 amino acids. CDR1 GTSNPN and CDR2 SVGIG come from the germline V gene (reference sequence). V dropped 4 bases and J dropped 6 bases, with 13 bases sitting between them. CDR3 loop: CAWTTDSSQPQHF. As DNA, the CDR3 is TGTGCCTGGACGACTGACTCGAGTCAGCCCCAGCATTTT.

This clone was observed once. CDR3 nucleotides: TGCGCCAGCAGCTTACAGGTACACACTGAAGCTTTCTTT. Encoded protein: CASSLQVHTEAFF. V is TRBV5-1 and J is TRBJ1-1; tentative D call: TRBD1 (5 bases). The germline CDR1 and CDR2 sequences are SGHRS and YFSETQ. The CDR3 spans 13 residues. With 2 bases removed from V and 3 bases from J, the gap between germline ends came to 8 bases.

The chain carries TRBV24-1 and TRBJ2-1, with 11 bases fitting TRBD1. Germline lookup yields CDR1 KGHDR and CDR2 SFDVKD. The CDR3 totals 15 residues. V trimming: 5 bases; J trimming: 6 bases; junction bases outside the gene matches: 5. CDR3 nucleotides: TGTGCCACCAGTGGAATAGGGACAGGGGGCAATGAGCAGTTCTTC. This encodes CATSGIGTGGNEQFF.

For this clone: One end of the junction is discordant with germline, which a read error may explain. This chain links TRBV2 with TRBJ1-6; D is unclear. From germline, CDR1 is SNHLY and CDR2 FYNNEI. The CDR3 is 13 amino acids. CDR3 sequence (DNA): TGTGCCAGCAGTGAAGACTATGATTCACCCCTCCACTTT. This codes for CASSEDYDSPLHF. The whole variable domain, filled in from reference TRBV2 and TRBJ1-6, reads EPEVTQTPSHQVTQMGQEVILRCVPISNHLYFYWYRQILGQKVEFLVSFYNNEISEKSEIFDDQFSVERPDGSNFTLKIRSTKLEDSAMYFCASSEDYDSPLHFGNGTRLTVT.